These 19 T cell receptor beta chains came from one sample sequenced in a study of blood T cell repertoires in COVID-19. Data came from immunoSEQ multiplex PCR; TCRdb stores just in-frame clones and leaves some out. The repertoire holds roughly 150,000 clones, with roughly 75% as singletons. The source material was PBMCs or T cells enriched from blood (not recorded which). These receptors all stem from a woman between 45 and 65 years old who had recovered from COVID-19.

The rearrangement joins TRBV15 to TRBJ1-6, with TRBD1 matching over 10 bases. The J segment lost 16 bases and the V segment lost 1 base, leaving 4 bases of the junction unmatched. This CDR3 has 13 amino acids. The V gene's germline CDR1 is LNHNV and CDR2 YYDKDF (reference sequence). In DNA, the CDR3 is TGTGCCACCAGCAGAGTGGGGACAGGGGTGCTCCACTTT. Residues: CATSRVGTGVLHF.

The V gene is TRBV10-3, the J gene TRBJ2-1; maybe TRBD2 (6 bases). The CDR3 runs to 16 residues. The germline gives CDR1 ENHRY, CDR2 SYGVKD. Trimming shortened V by 3 bases and J by 6 bases, and 18 bases separated the two germline ends. The CDR3 loop reads CAISDEMRGWGNEQFF. Here the CDR3 DNA reads TGTGCCATCAGTGACGAGATGCGGGGTTGGGGCAATGAGCAGTTCTTC.

This clone was detected only once. This chain uses TRBV5-1 with TRBJ1-1; 9 positions match TRBD1. Germline V lookup: CDR1 SGHRS, CDR2 YFSETQ. The CDR3 consists of 15 residues. Germline trimming cut 4 bases from V and 5 bases from J; bases unmatched to any gene: 9. The chain's CDR3 is CASSEQGAPETEAFF. CDR3 nucleotides: TGCGCCAGCAGCGAACAGGGGGCTCCAGAAACTGAAGCTTTCTTT.

CDR3 coding DNA: TGTGCCAGTAGTATTCAGGGGGCGTACGAGCAGTACTTC. Amino acid sequence: CASSIQGAYEQYF. This rearrangement joins TRBV19 to TRBJ2-7, with TRBD1 matching 8 bases. With 3 bases clipped from V and 4 bases from J, the junction kept 2 bases outside the gene matches. Germline values: CDR1 LNHDA, CDR2 SQIVND (reference sequence). The CDR3 sequence is 13 residues long. The entire variable domain, with the rest obtained from reference TRBV19 and TRBJ2-7, is as follows: DGGITQSPKYLFRKEGQNVTLSCEQNLNHDAMYWYRQDPGQGLRLIYYSQIVNDFQKGDIAEGYSVSREKKESFPLTVTSAQKNPTAFYLCASSIQGAYEQYFGPGTRLTVT.

The chain joins TRBV14 to TRBJ1-2; D might be TRBD1 (6 bases). Trimming took 4 bases from V and 3 from J, leaving 18 bases between them. The germline CDR1 and CDR2 sequences are SGHDN and FVKESK. The CDR3 is 16 residues long. CDR3 amino acids: CASSRVTRTVDYGYTF. CDR3 DNA: TGTGCCAGCAGCCGGGTGACCAGGACAGTCGACTATGGCTACACCTTC.

This clone was recorded once. The rearrangement links TRBV7-6 to TRBJ2-7; D unclear. V lost 5 bases, J lost 4 bases, and 12 bases lay in between. Germline values: CDR1 SGHVS, CDR2 FNYEAQ. The CDR3 contains 13 residues. This CDR3 is CASSPPTGYEQYF. CDR3 sequence (DNA): TGTGCCAGCAGCCCCCCGACTGGATACGAGCAGTACTTC.

This chain joins TRBV7-9 and TRBJ1-2; possibly TRBD1 for D (5 bases). The CDR3 is 13 residues long. Trimming removed 4 bases from V and 4 bases from J, with 10 bases in between. The V gene's germline CDR1 is SEHNR and CDR2 FQNEAQ (reference sequence). CDR3 region: CASSSWTRYGYTF. The CDR3, as DNA: TGTGCCAGCAGCTCCTGGACACGCTATGGCTACACCTTC.

This rearrangement joins TRBV12-3 or TRBV12-4 to TRBJ2-1, with a tentative D call TRBD2 (5 bases). The V end was cut by 7 bases, the J end by 7 bases, with 14 bases between. CDR3 size: 13 residues. DNA of the CDR3: TGTGCCAGCAATACCGGACTCGAGAATGAGCAGTTCTTC. Protein: CASNTGLENEQFF.

The chain links TRBV5-6 to TRBJ2-4; 9 nucleotides agree with TRBD1. V was clipped by 2 bases and J by 13 bases; unmatched bases: 7. This CDR3 region has 13 residues. Germline V CDR1 and CDR2: SGHDT, YYEEEE. The CDR3 region has the DNA TGTGCCAGCAGCTTAGGGACAGGGAATTTGCAGTACTTC. Amino acids: CASSLGTGNLQYF.

This chain links TRBV4-1 with TRBJ2-1; D is possibly TRBD1 (6 bases). Germline V CDR1 and CDR2: MGHRA, YSYEKL. The CDR3 totals 18 residues. The V gene lost 0 bases and the J gene lost 4 bases, with 19 bases spanning the gap. The CDR3 loop is CASSQDTGTQSLYNEQFF. CDR3 sequence (DNA): TGCGCCAGCAGCCAAGACACCGGGACACAGAGTCTATACAATGAGCAGTTCTTC.

DNA of the CDR3: TGTGCCAGCAGCCCGGGACTAGAAGATACGCAGTATTTT. This encodes CASSPGLEDTQYF. V and J are TRBV7-3 and TRBJ2-3; TRBD2 matches at 8 bases. CDR3 size: 13 residues. Trimming removed 5 bases from V and 5 bases from J; junction bases left unmatched: 3. Germline CDR1 reads SGHTA; CDR2 reads FQGTGA. Complete variable domain (other parts from reference TRBV7-3 and TRBJ2-3): GAGVSQTPSNKVTEKGKYVELRCDPISGHTALYWYRQSLGQGPEFLIYFQGTGAADDSGLPNDRFFAVRPEGSVSTLKIQRTERGDSAVYLCASSPGLEDTQYFGPGTRLTVL.

The genes are TRBV3-1 (or the pseudogene TRBV3-2) and TRBJ1-2; no firm D call. Germline lookup yields CDR1 LGHDT and CDR2 YNNKEL (reference sequence). The CDR3 length is 14 residues. V lost 1 base, J lost 2 bases, and 8 bases lay in between. The CDR3 sequence: CASSQVLQNYGYTF. CDR3 coding DNA: TGTGCCAGCAGCCAAGTTCTTCAGAACTATGGCTACACCTTC.

V and J are TRBV12-3 or TRBV12-4 and TRBJ2-7, with TRBD1 identical over 9 bases. V lost 6 bases and J lost 5; bases outside the gene matches: 5. CDR3 length: 13 amino acids. CDR3 in DNA: TGTGCCAGCAGAAGGGACAGGGTCGACGAGCAGTACTTC. Amino acid sequence: CASRRDRVDEQYF.

V usage is TRBV6-5 and J usage is TRBJ1-1; D is perhaps TRBD1 (6 bases). This CDR3 is built from 14 residues. CDR1 and CDR2 from the germline V gene are MNHEY and SVGAGI. The germline V and J ends were trimmed by 4 bases and 0 bases, with 9 bases remaining between them. CDR3 sequence (DNA): TGTGCCAGCAGTTCCGGACAGATGAACACTGAAGCTTTCTTT. Its protein product is CASSSGQMNTEAFF.

The V call is TRBV6-5, the J call TRBJ1-2; D gene ambiguous. CDR1 and CDR2 from the germline V gene are MNHEY and SVGAGI. CDR3 length: 14 amino acids. Trimming stripped 5 bases from V and 5 bases from J, with 15 bases between. The CDR3 reads CASSSSGVGYGYTF. DNA of the CDR3: TGTGCCAGCAGTAGCAGCGGGGTAGGATATGGCTACACCTTC.

V gene TRBV5-1 combines with J gene TRBJ1-4; D is unclear. Trimming stripped 0 bases from V and 5 bases from J, with 8 bases between. The CDR3 runs to 14 residues. CDR1 is SGHRS and CDR2 is YFSETQ in the germline V gene. Written as DNA, the CDR3 is TGCGCCAGCAGCTTGGAGCCCCACAATGAAAAACTGTTTTTT. This translates into CASSLEPHNEKLFF.

This chain connects TRBV27 to TRBJ2-7; maybe TRBD2 (5 bases). The germline V and J ends were trimmed by 5 bases and 0 bases, with 14 bases remaining between them. Per the germline V gene, CDR1 is MNHEY and CDR2 is SMNVEV (reference sequence). This CDR3 spans 15 amino acids. CDR3 sequence: CASSPADWGSYEQYF. Written as DNA, the CDR3 is TGTGCCAGCAGTCCCGCGGACTGGGGCTCCTACGAGCAGTACTTC.

The rearrangement joins TRBV23-1 to TRBJ2-2; 10 bases match TRBD1. TRBV23-1 is an ORF for which the function is uncertain. The J segment lost 4 bases and the V segment lost 2 bases, leaving 13 bases of the junction unmatched. This CDR3 spans 19 amino acids. As DNA, the CDR3 is TGCGCCAGCAGTCAAGAGAGTACCTGGGACAGGGGATTCACCGGGGAGCTGTTTTTT. It yields the protein CASSQESTWDRGFTGELFF.

This chain uses TRBV5-1 with TRBJ2-1, with D possibly matching TRBD2 (7 bases). The CDR3 sequence is 16 residues long. Germline V gene sequence: CDR1 SGHRS, CDR2 YFSETQ. The V end was cut by 1 base, the J end by 1 base, with 12 bases between. Written as DNA, the CDR3 is TGCGCCAGCAGCTTGATGGGGGGGCGGTCCTACAATGAGCAGTTCTTC. This encodes CASSLMGGRSYNEQFF.